The 13 T cell receptor beta chains below all came from one sample that was sequenced in a study of cytomegalovirus exposure and HLA in healthy donors. A multiplex PCR was run with 60 Vbeta primers and 13 Jbeta primers. Generated by immunoSEQ multiplex PCR, the TCRdb table keeps only in-frame clones and is missing some. This sample carries 120,000 or so clones, roughly 70% of them seen once, and the ten largest clones take about 4%. Sequenced input: PBMCs. Source of these receptors: a man younger than 40 in good health and CMV-seronegative.

The J gene is TRBJ2-7, the V gene TRBV28, with TRBD1 identical over 7 bases. The CDR3 runs 14 residues. Germline V gene sequence: CDR1 MDHEN, CDR2 SYDVKM. V trimming: 5 bases; J trimming: 2 bases; junction bases outside the gene matches: 6. The CDR3 DNA follows: TGTGCCAGCAGTGCCCCGGGACAGCCCTACGAGCAGTACTTC. This translates into CASSAPGQPYEQYF.

This clone showed up just once. The rearrangement uses TRBV11-3 and TRBJ1-6, with a possible D match to TRBD1 (5 bases). This CDR3 is 13 amino acids long. Trimming took off 0 bases at V and 13 bases at J, with 10 bases between the two ends. Germline lookup yields CDR1 SGHNT and CDR2 YENEEA. In DNA form, the CDR3 reads TGTGCCAGCAGCTTAGAGCCAGGGTCTCCCCTCCACTTT. Protein: CASSLEPGSPLHF.

The CDR3, as DNA: TGTGCCAGCAGTGTCGGGGGGGCCAGAGATACGCAGTATTTT. It translates to CASSVGGARDTQYF. V and J are TRBV6-1 and TRBJ2-3; 8 bases agree with TRBD2. The CDR3 totals 14 residues. V shed 4 bases, J shed 5 bases, and the junction held 5 bases outside the gene matches. The V gene's germline CDR1 is MNHNS and CDR2 SASEGT.

CDR3: CSVRQASTDTQYF. CDR3 bases: TGCAGCGTCCGACAGGCTAGCACAGATACGCAGTATTTT. This chain connects TRBV29-1 to TRBJ2-3; D perhaps matches TRBD1 (6 bases). V lost 6 bases, J lost 0 bases, and 10 bases lay in between. The length of the CDR3 is 13 residues. Per germline, CDR1 SQVTM and CDR2 ANQGSEA.

The chain has TRBV2 and TRBJ1-2; possible D gene TRBD1, 5 bases. The CDR3 consists of 14 residues. Trimming pared 7 bases from V and 3 bases from J, leaving 15 bases between. Per the germline V gene, CDR1 is SNHLY and CDR2 is FYNNEI. The CDR3, as DNA: TGTGCCAGCAATATTGACAGCAACGACTATGGCTACACCTTC. Encoded protein: CASNIDSNDYGYTF.

This rearrangement joins TRBV6-4 to TRBJ2-3; 12 nucleotides match TRBD2. This CDR3 is 14 amino acids long. V shed 6 bases and J 8 bases; nucleotides not matched to a gene: 6. Germline CDR1 MRHNA, CDR2 SNTAGT. CDR3 residues: CASSRLAGESTQYF. The CDR3 DNA reads as TGTGCCAGCAGCCGACTAGCGGGGGAAAGTACGCAGTATTTT.

The V and J genes are TRBV9 and TRBJ1-5; D gene unclear. The CDR3 length is 14 residues. Deletions cut 0 bases from V and 9 bases from J, with 13 bases between. Germline V gene lookup returns CDR1 SGDLS and CDR2 YYNGEE. CDR3 in amino acids: CASSVESLGPPQHF. CDR3 DNA sequence: TGTGCCAGCAGCGTAGAGTCCCTTGGCCCGCCCCAGCATTTT.

The V gene is TRBV5-6, the J gene TRBJ1-6; 7 nucleotides line up with TRBD1. V shed 3 bases, J shed 0 bases, and the junction held 6 bases outside the gene matches. Germline lookup yields CDR1 SGHDT and CDR2 YYEEEE. The CDR3 is 17 residues long. Here the CDR3 reads CASSSGQQSSYNSPLHF. The CDR3 DNA follows: TGTGCCAGCAGCTCGGGACAGCAAAGCTCCTATAATTCACCCCTCCACTTT.

The J gene is TRBJ2-1, the V gene TRBV6-6; D is perhaps TRBD1 (6 bases). Germline V gives CDR1 MNHNY, CDR2 SVGAGI (reference sequence). V lost 2 bases, J lost 9 bases, and 11 bases lay in between. The CDR3 totals 13 residues. The CDR3: CASSYNRVGEQFF. CDR3 nucleotide sequence: TGTGCCAGCAGTTACAACAGGGTGGGTGAGCAGTTCTTC.

This clone appeared a few times. This chain uses TRBV7-6 with TRBJ1-1, with 7 bases aligning to TRBD1. Unmatched junction bases numbered 4, after V lost 5 bases and J lost 1 base. The CDR3 has 14 amino acids. Germline lookup yields CDR1 SGHVS and CDR2 FNYEAQ. The CDR3 coding sequence is TGTGCCAGCAGCACAGGGGTGAGGAACACTGAAGCTTTCTTT. Its protein is CASSTGVRNTEAFF.

This clone has only a few counts. The genes are TRBV6-6 and TRBJ2-3; 7 bases line up with TRBD1. The CDR3 covers 14 residues. V was clipped by 6 bases and J by 1 base; unmatched bases: 4. Germline V gives CDR1 MNHNY, CDR2 SVGAGI (reference sequence). The CDR3, as DNA: TGTGCCAGCAGAAGGACAGGAGGCACAGATACGCAGTATTTT. It specifies CASRRTGGTDTQYF.

The genes are TRBV28 and TRBJ2-2; 8 nucleotides match TRBD2. Germline V gives CDR1 MDHEN, CDR2 SYDVKM. Trimming cost V 7 bases and J 7 bases; bases outside gene matches: 8. The CDR3 covers 14 residues. CDR3 bases: TGTGCCAGCATCTCGGGGGGGGCAGGCGGGGAGCTGTTTTTT. Protein product: CASISGGAGGELFF.

This rearrangement joins TRBV18 to TRBJ1-1; the match to TRBD1 covers 8 bases. Trimming took 4 bases from V and 5 from J; bases not matched to a gene: 9. Germline V lookup: CDR1 KGHSH, CDR2 LQKENI. The length of the CDR3 is 15 residues. The CDR3 coding sequence is TGTGCCAGCTCACAGCGCAGGGGGCATTTTACTGAAGCTTTCTTT. Its protein is CASSQRRGHFTEAFF.